These 15 T cell receptor beta chains originate from one sample sequenced in a study of spatial heterogeneity in lung cancer. Findings and caveats of the study: Higher tumor mutation counts went along with higher counts of expanded intratumoral alpha and beta TCRs.

Their target antigens are unknown. Regarding time point: sample taken at primary tumor resection. TCRdb re-derived calls from the 5' RACE reads in MiXCR, one entry per CDR3 protein. The data contain about 14,000 distinct CDR3 sequences, 4.7% of them singletons. The sample here was lung tumor tissue, taken at surgery. The receptors shown here come from a female donor with early-stage non-small cell lung cancer.

This clonotype was recorded at least ten times. The chain recombines TRBV2 with TRBJ2-7; 8 nucleotides align to TRBD1. V trimming: 10 bases; J trimming: 3 bases; junction bases outside the gene matches: 11. Germline assignment: CDR1 SNHLY and CDR2 FYNNEI. CDR3 length: 14 amino acids. The CDR3 spells CATRSPGTGYEQYF. CDR3 coding DNA: TGTGCCACCCGATCCCCTGGGACAGGCTACGAGCAGTACTTC.

This clonotype appeared many times. The chain links TRBV28 to TRBJ1-2; 7 bases agree with TRBD1. Trimming at V came to 4 bases and at J to 3 bases, leaving 5 bases not matched to a gene. The CDR3 runs 14 residues. Germline CDR1 reads MDHEN; CDR2 reads SYDVKM. CDR3 nucleotides: TGTGCCAGCAGTTCAGGGGGATATGACTATGGCTACACCTTC. This encodes CASSSGGYDYGYTF.

This clonotype showed up many times. The rearrangement uses TRBV20-1 and TRBJ2-7; D might be TRBD1 (5 bases). The CDR3 covers 14 residues. In germline, CDR1 is DFQATT, CDR2 SNEGSKA (reference sequence). The V and J ends lost 6 bases and 2 bases respectively, with 17 bases between them. The CDR3 DNA reads TGCAGTGCCGAGTCCCGGACACTCGCCTACGAGCAGTACTTC. Amino acid sequence: CSAESRTLAYEQYF.

This clonotype has ten or more counts. This chain uses TRBV2 with TRBJ1-5; 7 bases are shared with TRBD1. CDR1 and CDR2 from the germline V gene are SNHLY and FYNNEI. Germline trimming cut 4 bases from V and 7 bases from J; bases unmatched to any gene: 7. The CDR3 totals 14 residues. The CDR3 DNA sequence: TGTGCCAGCAGTGCGACAGGGCTAGCGCAGCCCCAGCATTTT. Translation gives CASSATGLAQPQHF.

This clonotype was detected many times. The chain is built from TRBV21-1 and TRBJ1-6; no check of the table's D call, TRBD1, against the DNA was made. TRBV21-1 is described as a pseudogene. CDR3 length equals 19 residues. DNA for the CDR3: TGTGCCAGCAGCAAAGAGCGCATAGGACAGGGTCACCCTAATTCACCCCTCCACTTT. The encoded protein is CASSKERIGQGHPNSPLHF.

This clonotype showed up many times. This chain links TRBV7-9 with TRBJ2-3; D assignment may be TRBD1 or TRBD2 (5 bases each). CDR3 length: 13 amino acids. In germline, CDR1 is SEHNR, CDR2 FQNEAQ (reference sequence). V gave up 5 bases and J gave up 1 base, with 7 bases separating them. This CDR3 reads CASSTGRTDTQYF. The CDR3 nucleotides are TGTGCCAGCAGCACGGGACGCACAGATACGCAGTATTTT.

This clonotype was counted between two and nine times. The rearrangement uses TRBV5-1 and TRBJ1-2; possible D gene TRBD1, 5 bases. Trimming removed 1 base at V and 6 bases at J, with 7 bases between. The CDR3 is 12 amino acids. CDR1 and CDR2 (germline): SGHRS, YFSETQ. CDR3 sequence: CASSLQGNGYTF. Written as DNA, the CDR3 is TGCGCCAGCAGCTTGCAGGGCAATGGCTACACCTTC.

This clonotype was seen ten or more times. The chain uses TRBV5-6 and TRBJ2-1; 8 nucleotides line up with TRBD2. The length of the CDR3 is 16 residues. V lost 5 bases and J lost 7; bases outside the gene matches: 14. Germline-derived CDR1 and CDR2 are SGHDT and YYEEEE. The CDR3 DNA reads as TGTGCCAGCAGTCTCGCCTGGCTAGCGGGCACTAATGAGCAGTTCTTC. This sequence encodes CASSLAWLAGTNEQFF.

This chain connects TRBV18 to TRBJ1-5; the D is unclear. Germline CDR1 reads KGHSH; CDR2 reads LQKENI. The CDR3 loop spans 13 amino acids. The ends were cut back, 2 bases at V and 9 bases at J, with 11 bases in the middle. This CDR3 reads CASSPGPTGPQHF. For the CDR3, the DNA is TGTGCCAGCTCACCAGGCCCAACGGGGCCCCAGCATTTT.

This clonotype was seen repeatedly, ten times or more. The gene calls are TRBV7-2 and TRBJ1-1, with D perhaps matching TRBD1 (5 bases). The V and J ends lost 3 bases and 10 bases respectively, with 21 bases between them. This CDR3 spans 15 amino acids. Looked up from germline, CDR1 is SGHTA and CDR2 is FQGNSA. Here the CDR3 DNA reads TGTGCCAGCAGCTTTCCGGTCAGGGACGGTAGGGGAGCTTTCTTT. Its translation is CASSFPVRDGRGAFF.

This clonotype was detected ten times or more. This chain connects TRBV7-2 to TRBJ1-1; D gene unclear. This CDR3 has 12 amino acids. The V end lost 1 base, the J end lost 11 bases, and 11 bases lay between the germline ends. CDR1 and CDR2 from the germline V gene are SGHTA and FQGNSA. The DNA for the CDR3 is TGTGCCAGCAGCTTAGTTGGGAGGATGGCTTTCTTT. This codes for CASSLVGRMAFF.

This clonotype was counted many times. This chain uses TRBV20-1 with TRBJ2-3; D remains unclear. Germline CDR1 reads DFQATT; CDR2 reads SNEGSKA (reference sequence). The CDR3 is 12 residues long. Deletions cut 6 bases from V and 4 bases from J, with 11 bases between. As DNA, the CDR3 is TGCAGTGCAGCGACGGCTGCAGATACGCAGTATTTT. This translates into CSAATAADTQYF.

The rearrangement uses TRBV28 and TRBJ2-1; TRBD1 matches at 10 bases. Germline-derived CDR1 and CDR2 are MDHEN and SYDVKM. V trimming: 6 bases; J trimming: 7 bases; junction bases outside the gene matches: 9. The CDR3 is 15 amino acids. CDR3 nucleotide sequence: TGTGCCAGCAGCGTACCGGGACAGGGGTATAATGAGCAGTTCTTC. Protein sequence: CASSVPGQGYNEQFF.

This clonotype has a count of ten or more. This chain links TRBV13 with TRBJ2-7; no firm D call. Trimming left V 0 bases short and J 5 bases short, with 14 bases between. The CDR3 has 15 amino acids. Germline-derived CDR1 and CDR2 are PRHDT and FYEKMQ (reference sequence). The CDR3 DNA sequence: TGTGCCAGCAGCTTAGGCCAGGTCCGCCCCAACGAGCAGTACTTC. This gives the protein CASSLGQVRPNEQYF.

This clonotype was seen repeatedly, ten times or more. J is TRBJ1-2 and V is TRBV6-1; maybe TRBD1 (5 bases). CDR3 length equals 13 residues. CDR1 is MNHNS and CDR2 is SASEGT in the germline V gene. Trimming shortened V by 0 bases and J by 8 bases, and 10 bases separated the two germline ends. CDR3 coding DNA: TGTGCCAGCAGTGAAGCGGCAGGGCGAGGCTACACCTTC. Translated: CASSEAAGRGYTF.